This TCR beta chain was recovered during a study of blood T cell repertoires in COVID-19. The overall study: The United States, Italy and Spain were the sources of the acute and convalescent COVID-19 samples. T cells, B-cell-depleted T cells, or PBMCs provided the cDNA or gDNA that served as material.

Germline assignment: CDR1 SGHRS and CDR2 YFSETQ. With V trimmed by 3 bases and J by 5 bases, 12 bases remained unmatched. This CDR3 is 16 amino acids long. Original analysis: Reference gene primer amplification gave nucleated cell count estimates. Repertoires were generated with immunoSEQ multiplex PCR, while TCRdb's copy carries only in-frame clones and drops some. The V and J calls and clone size come from that table; D and trimming were worked out from the DNA. The table records just under 150,000 clones, 80% to 90% of them present only once. The sequencing input was peripheral blood. The rearrangement uses TRBV5-1 and TRBJ1-2; 8 nucleotides line up with TRBD1. The receptor's source is a woman aged 50 to 65 with active or convalescent COVID-19. The CDR3 loop is CASSSGTGGMVYGYTF. The CDR3 DNA follows: TGCGCCAGCAGCTCCGGGACAGGAGGTATGGTGTATGGCTACACCTTC. The full variable domain, in which reference TRBV5-1 and TRBJ1-2 provide the parts outside the CDR3, is KAGVTQTPRYLIKTRGQQVTLSCSPISGHRSVSWYQQTPGQGLQFLFEYFSETQRNKGNFPGRFSGRQFSNSRSEMNVSTLELGDSALYLCASSSGTGGMVYGYTFGSGTRLTVV.